The clone carrying this TCR beta chain occurred a few times. Antigen specificity is unknown. Primers: 60 Vbeta forward and 13 Jbeta reverse. Clones were read by immunoSEQ multiplex PCR, and TCRdb kept only the in-frame ones, dropping some. The data hold under 150,000 clones, with roughly 9.6% observed a single time. Germline assignment: CDR1 ENHRY and CDR2 SYGVKD. The CDR3 has 14 amino acids. Trimming took 0 bases from V and 8 from J, leaving 13 bases between them. The data belong to a study of cytomegalovirus exposure and HLA in healthy donors. General study results and limits: Further analysis, carried out later, found HLA-associated TCR beta chains more clonally expanded than equally common other chains. Some highly shared sequence variants likely arose as a pipeline artifact. Confirmation in vitro established that a few CMV-associated chains were specific for CMV antigens. Altogether, about 160 TCR beta chains were recorded as cytomegalovirus-associated.

The chain is built from TRBV10-3 and TRBJ1-2; D might be TRBD1 (6 bases). The sequencing input was PBMCs. This sequence originates from a woman aged 40 to 49 in good health and CMV-seropositive. The CDR3 region has the DNA TGTGCCATCAGTGAGTCGGGGGCCGACAAGGGCTACACCTTC. This gives the protein CAISESGADKGYTF.